The 21 T cell receptor beta chains given below trace back to one sample, sequenced in a study of blood T cell repertoires in COVID-19. Generated by immunoSEQ multiplex PCR, the TCRdb table keeps only in-frame clones and is missing some. The table lists roughly 54,000 clones, over 90% of them singletons. Sequenced material: peripheral blood. The receptors stem from a man aged 50-60 years with acute or convalescent COVID-19.

The V call is TRBV29-1, the J call TRBJ2-2; 14 bases map to TRBD2. The germline CDR1 and CDR2 sequences are SQVTM and ANQGSEA. V shed 4 bases and J 4 bases; nucleotides not matched to a gene: 8. The CDR3 length is 17 residues. As DNA, the CDR3 is TGCAGCGTTGTGGGGACTAGCGGGAGTCCCGGCACCGGGGAGCTGTTTTTT. Translation: CSVVGTSGSPGTGELFF.

The chain has TRBV2 and TRBJ2-2; 10 nucleotides line up with TRBD2. Germline V CDR1 and CDR2: SNHLY, FYNNEI. V trimming: 6 bases; J trimming: 8 bases; junction bases outside the gene matches: 12. This CDR3 is 16 amino acids long. Written as DNA, the CDR3 is TGTGCCAGCAGCGATGGACTAGCGGAGTCGGGTGGGGAGCTGTTTTTT. Protein product: CASSDGLAESGGELFF. Using reference TRBV2 and TRBJ2-2 for the parts outside the CDR3, the full variable domain is EPEVTQTPSHQVTQMGQEVILRCVPISNHLYFYWYRQILGQKVEFLVSFYNNEISEKSEIFDDQFSVERPDGSNFTLKIRSTKLEDSAMYFCASSDGLAESGGELFFGEGSRLTVL.

This clone has just one count. V usage is TRBV5-1 and J usage is TRBJ2-2; possibly TRBD2 for D (6 bases). This CDR3 has 16 residues. CDR1 and CDR2 from the germline V gene are SGHRS and YFSETQ. Trimming shortened V by 2 bases and J by 8 bases, and 19 bases separated the two germline ends. Here the CDR3 DNA reads TGCGCCAGCAGCTTATCGGGACTCCAAGTTCTTGGGGAGCTGTTTTTT. This codes for CASSLSGLQVLGELFF.

V is TRBV3-1 (or the pseudogene TRBV3-2) and J is TRBJ2-1; D unresolved. Trimming removed 3 bases from V and 10 bases from J, with 10 bases in between. This CDR3 is 12 amino acids long. Germline V gives CDR1 LGHDT, CDR2 YNNKEL (reference sequence). The CDR3 reads CASSHRSREQFF. The CDR3 DNA sequence: TGTGCCAGCAGCCACCGATCTAGGGAGCAGTTCTTC.

The J gene is TRBJ1-1, the V gene TRBV19; 9 positions match TRBD1. This CDR3 region has 15 residues. Germline V CDR1 and CDR2: LNHDA, SQIVND (reference sequence). V dropped 5 bases and J dropped 5; count of bases not matched to a gene: 9. CDR3 in amino acids: CASSLGGQGRTEAFF. As DNA, the CDR3 is TGTGCCAGTAGTTTAGGGGGACAGGGTCGAACTGAAGCTTTCTTT.

The gene calls are TRBV5-6 and TRBJ2-7, with TRBD1 identical over 11 bases. The CDR3 spans 17 residues. Germline assignment: CDR1 SGHDT and CDR2 YYEEEE. The V segment lost 3 bases and the J segment 2 bases; nucleotides outside the gene matches: 10. CDR3 residues: CASSSDRGRAGAYEQYF. CDR3 bases: TGTGCCAGCAGCTCGGACAGGGGGCGAGCAGGCGCCTACGAGCAGTACTTC.

This chain uses TRBV23-1 with TRBJ1-5; 9 bases map to TRBD1. TRBV23-1 is noted as an ORF with a role that remains uncertain. The CDR3 sequence is 16 residues long. The J segment lost 5 bases and the V segment lost 2 bases, leaving 7 bases of the junction unmatched. CDR3 bases: TGCGCCAGCAGTCAAAGGACAGGGGAGGCCCATCAGCCCCAGCATTTT. Translation: CASSQRTGEAHQPQHF.

V gene TRBV19 combines with J gene TRBJ1-1; D is ambiguous. Trimming took off 5 bases at V and 4 bases at J, with 14 bases between the two ends. From germline, CDR1 is LNHDA and CDR2 SQIVND (reference sequence). The CDR3 spans 14 residues. The CDR3 loop is CASSWGDTFTEAFF. The CDR3 DNA reads as TGTGCCAGTAGTTGGGGAGACACGTTCACTGAAGCTTTCTTT. The full variable domain, its missing parts supplied by reference TRBV19 and TRBJ1-1, is DGGITQSPKYLFRKEGQNVTLSCEQNLNHDAMYWYRQDPGQGLRLIYYSQIVNDFQKGDIAEGYSVSREKKESFPLTVTSAQKNPTAFYLCASSWGDTFTEAFFGQGTRLTVV.

This chain joins TRBV7-9 and TRBJ2-7, with D maybe TRBD1 (6 bases). The germline V and J ends were trimmed by 6 bases and 3 bases, with 24 bases remaining between them. Per the germline V gene, CDR1 is SEHNR and CDR2 is FQNEAQ (reference sequence). The CDR3 length is 17 residues. The CDR3 nucleotides are TGTGCCAGCAGTCAACCCCTGCCGGAGACAGGCCTCTACGAGCAGTACTTC. Translating gives CASSQPLPETGLYEQYF.

This chain uses TRBV9 with TRBJ2-7; 10 bases align to TRBD1. Germline V gene data show CDR1 as SGDLS and CDR2 as YYNGEE. With 0 bases clipped from V and 8 bases from J, the junction kept 2 bases outside the gene matches. The length of the CDR3 is 13 residues. The CDR3 bases are TGTGCCAGCAGCGTAGGGGACAGGGGTCAGCAGTACTTC. Amino acid sequence: CASSVGDRGQQYF. The variable domain in full, completed from reference TRBV9 and TRBJ2-7, reads DSGVTQTPKHLITATGQRVTLRCSPRSGDLSVYWYQQSLDQGLQFLIQYYNGEERAKGNILERFSAQQFPDLHSELNLSSLELGDSALYFCASSVGDRGQQYFGPGTRLTVT.

The chain joins TRBV14 to TRBJ2-5, with D maybe TRBD1 (5 bases). CDR1 and CDR2 from the germline V gene are SGHDN and FVKESK. The CDR3 is 14 amino acids. V lost 0 bases and J 2 bases, leaving 7 bases between the germline ends. The CDR3 nucleotides are TGTGCCAGCAGCCAAGACCAGGGACAAGAGACCCAGTACTTC. This translates into CASSQDQGQETQYF.

This chain links TRBV9 with TRBJ2-7; TRBD2 aligns across 13 bases. The CDR3 contains 14 residues. V lost 4 bases, J lost 7 bases, and 5 bases stayed unmatched. Per germline, CDR1 SGDLS and CDR2 YYNGEE. The CDR3 is CASSRTSGSGEQYF. In nucleotides, the CDR3 is TGTGCCAGCAGCAGGACTAGCGGGAGCGGTGAGCAGTACTTC.

The CDR3 bases are TGTGCCAGCAGCTTAGGGAGAGCGGGAGGCTCCACAGATACGCAGTATTTT. It specifies CASSLGRAGGSTDTQYF. J is TRBJ2-3 and V is TRBV11-2; TRBD2 matches 9 bases. The germline V gene encodes CDR1 SGHAT and CDR2 FQNNGV. The CDR3 totals 17 residues. V lost 1 base to trimming and J lost 2 bases; unmatched junction nucleotides: 7.

The rearrangement uses TRBV21-1 and TRBJ1-5. TRBV21-1 is listed as a pseudogene. The CDR3 totals 13 residues. The CDR3 DNA sequence: TGTGCCAGCAGGCGTTTCAGCAATCAGCCCCAGCATTTT. Its protein is CASRRFSNQPQHF.

The chain couples TRBV5-8 to TRBJ2-4; D possibly corresponds to TRBD1 (5 bases). The CDR3 loop spans 15 amino acids. V dropped 1 base and J dropped 0 bases, with 8 bases sitting between them. CDR1 and CDR2 from the germline V gene are SGHTS and YDEGEE. The CDR3 sequence: CASSLSGQAKNIQYF. As DNA, the CDR3 is TGTGCCAGCAGCTTGTCAGGGCAAGCCAAAAACATTCAGTACTTC.

The gene calls are TRBV19 and TRBJ2-7; maybe TRBD1 (6 bases). The CDR3 covers 15 residues. V lost 5 bases and J lost 2, with 16 bases in between. CDR1 LNHDA and CDR2 SQIVND come from the germline V gene (reference sequence). CDR3 nucleotide sequence: TGTGCCAGTAGTGCCTCGACAGGAAGAGCCTACGAGCAGTACTTC. Its translation is CASSASTGRAYEQYF.

The genes are TRBV7-2 and TRBJ2-5, with D perhaps TRBD1 (6 bases). The CDR3 contains 13 residues. Between the trimmed V and J ends, which lost 8 bases and 1 base, there was a span of 11 bases. CDR1 SGHTA and CDR2 FQGNSA come from the germline V gene. The CDR3 DNA reads TGTGCCAGCTCCACAGGGCCCCAAGAGACCCAGTACTTC. Its translation: CASSTGPQETQYF.

This rearrangement joins TRBV2 to TRBJ2-3, with a possible D match to TRBD2 (6 bases). Between the trimmed V and J ends, which lost 6 bases and 0 bases, there was a span of 13 bases. This CDR3 comprises 15 residues. Germline V gives CDR1 SNHLY, CDR2 FYNNEI. The CDR3 spells CASSVASVSTDTQYF. The CDR3 nucleotides read TGTGCCAGCAGCGTCGCTAGCGTGAGCACAGATACGCAGTATTTT.

The chain joins TRBV2 to TRBJ2-7; the match to TRBD2 covers 9 bases. CDR3 size: 15 residues. In germline, CDR1 is SNHLY, CDR2 FYNNEI. V lost 7 bases and J lost 0; bases outside the gene matches: 7. Here the CDR3 DNA reads TGTGCCAGCACCTTGGGGCGGGAGGGCTCCTACGAGCAGTACTTC. Its translation is CASTLGREGSYEQYF.

For this clone: This CDR3 is also generated by other DNA sequences in the sample. The chain couples TRBV10-1 to TRBJ2-5, with D unresolved. The V gene lost 0 bases and the J gene lost 4 bases, with 9 bases spanning the gap. CDR1 is WNHNN, CDR2 SYGVQD, per germline (reference sequence). This CDR3 spans 14 amino acids. In nucleotides, the CDR3 is TGCGCCAGCAGTGAGTCCCCGGGTAGAGAGACCCAGTACTTC. Translation gives CASSESPGRETQYF.

The chain joins TRBV7-9 to TRBJ2-5; 9 bases map to TRBD2. The CDR3 consists of 16 residues. Germline V gives CDR1 SEHNR, CDR2 FQNEAQ (reference sequence). V was clipped by 7 bases and J by 2 bases; unmatched bases: 11. The CDR3 DNA reads as TGTGCCAGCACTTCCGGCGGACTAGCGCGTCAAGAGACCCAGTACTTC. It codes for CASTSGGLARQETQYF.